The source of this TCR beta chain is a study of chemoradiotherapy in HPV16-positive cancers. The germline V gene has CDR1 SGHNT and CDR2 YYREEE (reference sequence). After removal of 3 bases from V and 1 base from J, the junction contained 1 base not matched to a gene. The CDR3 covers 14 residues. Measured with immunoSEQ multiplex PCR; TCRdb has only the in-frame clones, and not every one. This sample has over 7,000 clones, with more than 70% found just once. The material was obtained from a patient who underwent chemoradiotherapy. The receptor comes from a human donor with HPV-associated anogenital cancer. The J gene is TRBJ1-1, the V gene TRBV5-4; 9 bases are shared with TRBD1. In DNA form, the CDR3 reads TGTGCCAGCAGCTGGGGACAGGGGAACACTGAAGCTTTCTTT. Its translation: CASSWGQGNTEAFF. The variable domain in full, completed from reference TRBV5-4 and TRBJ1-1, reads ETGVTQSPTHLIKTRGQQVTLRCSSQSGHNTVSWYQQALGQGPQFIFQYYREEENGRGNFPPRFSGLQFPNYSSELNVNALELDDSALYLCASSWGQGNTEAFFGQGTRLTVV.